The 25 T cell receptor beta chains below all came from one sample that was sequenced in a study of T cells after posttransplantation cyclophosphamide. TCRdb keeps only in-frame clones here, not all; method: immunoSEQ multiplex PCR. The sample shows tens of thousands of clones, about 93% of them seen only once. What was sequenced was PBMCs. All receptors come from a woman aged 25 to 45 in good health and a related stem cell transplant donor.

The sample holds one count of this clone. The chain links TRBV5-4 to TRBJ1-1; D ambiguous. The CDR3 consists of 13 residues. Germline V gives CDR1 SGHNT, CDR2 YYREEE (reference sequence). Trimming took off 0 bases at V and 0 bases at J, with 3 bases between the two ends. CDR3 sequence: CASSLGLNTEAFF. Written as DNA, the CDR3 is TGTGCCAGCAGCTTGGGTCTGAACACTGAAGCTTTCTTT.

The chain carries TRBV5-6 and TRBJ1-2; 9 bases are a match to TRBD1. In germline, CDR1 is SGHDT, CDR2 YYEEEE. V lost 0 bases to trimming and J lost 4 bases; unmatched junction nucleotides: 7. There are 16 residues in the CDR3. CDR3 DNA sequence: TGTGCCAGCAGCTTGGTTGGCGACAGGGGGGTCTATGGCTACACCTTC. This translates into CASSLVGDRGVYGYTF.

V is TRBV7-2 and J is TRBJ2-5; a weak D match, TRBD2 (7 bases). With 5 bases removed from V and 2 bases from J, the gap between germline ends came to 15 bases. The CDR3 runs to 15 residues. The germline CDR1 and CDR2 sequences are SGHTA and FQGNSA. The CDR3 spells CASSRPGGEQETQYF. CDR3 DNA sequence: TGTGCCAGCAGCCGACCGGGGGGCGAGCAAGAGACCCAGTACTTC.

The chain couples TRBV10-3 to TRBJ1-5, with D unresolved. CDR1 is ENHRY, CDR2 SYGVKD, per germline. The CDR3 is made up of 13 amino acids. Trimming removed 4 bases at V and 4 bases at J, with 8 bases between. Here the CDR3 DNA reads TGTGCCATCAGTGGGGCGCTGAATCAGCCCCAGCATTTT. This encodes CAISGALNQPQHF.

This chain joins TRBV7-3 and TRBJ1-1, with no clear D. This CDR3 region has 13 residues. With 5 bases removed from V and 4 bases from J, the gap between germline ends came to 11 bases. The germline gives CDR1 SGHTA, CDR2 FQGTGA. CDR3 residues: CASSGEVFTEAFF. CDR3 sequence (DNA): TGTGCCAGCAGCGGGGAGGTTTTCACTGAAGCTTTCTTT.

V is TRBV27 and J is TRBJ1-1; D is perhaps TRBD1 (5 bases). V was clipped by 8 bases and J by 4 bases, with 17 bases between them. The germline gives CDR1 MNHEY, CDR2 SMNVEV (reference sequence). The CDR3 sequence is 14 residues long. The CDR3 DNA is TGTGCCAGCCGGACGAGGGGTACCCCCACTGAAGCTTTCTTT. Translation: CASRTRGTPTEAFF.

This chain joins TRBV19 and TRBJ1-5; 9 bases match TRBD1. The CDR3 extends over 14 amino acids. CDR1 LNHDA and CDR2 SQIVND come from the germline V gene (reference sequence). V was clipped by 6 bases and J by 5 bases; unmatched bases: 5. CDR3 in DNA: TGTGCCAGTAGAAGGGACAGGGACGATCAGCCCCAGCATTTT. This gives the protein CASRRDRDDQPQHF.

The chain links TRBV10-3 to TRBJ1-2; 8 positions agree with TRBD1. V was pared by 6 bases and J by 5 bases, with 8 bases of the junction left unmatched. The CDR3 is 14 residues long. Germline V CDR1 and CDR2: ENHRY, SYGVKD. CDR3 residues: CAIRGQEGAYGYTF. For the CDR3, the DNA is TGTGCCATCAGGGGACAGGAGGGGGCATATGGCTACACCTTC.

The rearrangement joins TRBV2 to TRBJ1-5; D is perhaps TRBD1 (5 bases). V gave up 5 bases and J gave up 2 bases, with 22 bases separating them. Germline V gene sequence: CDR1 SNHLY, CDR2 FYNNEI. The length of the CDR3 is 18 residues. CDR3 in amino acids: CASSSTGDPYYGNQPQHF. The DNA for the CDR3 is TGTGCCAGCAGTAGTACGGGGGATCCCTATTATGGCAATCAGCCCCAGCATTTT.

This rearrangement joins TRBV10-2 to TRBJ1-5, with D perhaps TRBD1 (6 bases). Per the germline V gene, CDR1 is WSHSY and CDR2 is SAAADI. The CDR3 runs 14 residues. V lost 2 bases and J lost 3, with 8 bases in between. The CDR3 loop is CASSEHRDNQPQHF. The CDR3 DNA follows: TGCGCCAGCAGTGAGCACAGGGACAATCAGCCCCAGCATTTT.

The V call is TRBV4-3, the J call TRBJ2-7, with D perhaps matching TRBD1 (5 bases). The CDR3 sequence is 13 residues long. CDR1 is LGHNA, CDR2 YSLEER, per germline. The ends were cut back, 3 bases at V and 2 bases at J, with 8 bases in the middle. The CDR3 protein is CASSQETAYEQYF. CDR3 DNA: TGCGCCAGCAGCCAGGAGACAGCCTACGAGCAGTACTTC.

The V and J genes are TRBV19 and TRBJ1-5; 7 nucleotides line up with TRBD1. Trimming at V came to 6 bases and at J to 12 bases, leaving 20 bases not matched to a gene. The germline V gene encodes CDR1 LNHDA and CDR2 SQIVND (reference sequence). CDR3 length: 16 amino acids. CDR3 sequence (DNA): TGTGCCAGTAGCCTCAGCCCCATTCTAGGGGGCGAGCTCCAGCATTTT. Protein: CASSLSPILGGELQHF. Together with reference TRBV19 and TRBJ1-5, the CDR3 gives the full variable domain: DGGITQSPKYLFRKEGQNVTLSCEQNLNHDAMYWYRQDPGQGLRLIYYSQIVNDFQKGDIAEGYSVSREKKESFPLTVTSAQKNPTAFYLCASSLSPILGGELQHFGDGTRLSIL.

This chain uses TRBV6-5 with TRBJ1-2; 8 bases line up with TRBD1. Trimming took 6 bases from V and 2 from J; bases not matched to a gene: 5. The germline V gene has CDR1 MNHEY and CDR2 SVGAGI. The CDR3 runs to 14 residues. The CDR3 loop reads CASRQGAGNYGYTF. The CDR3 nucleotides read TGTGCCAGCAGGCAGGGGGCGGGAAACTATGGCTACACCTTC.

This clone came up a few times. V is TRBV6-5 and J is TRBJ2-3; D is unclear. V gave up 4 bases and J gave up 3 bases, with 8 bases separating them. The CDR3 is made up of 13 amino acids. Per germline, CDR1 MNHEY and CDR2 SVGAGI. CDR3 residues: CASSSQLTDTQYF. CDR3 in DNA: TGTGCCAGCAGTTCACAGCTTACAGATACGCAGTATTTT.

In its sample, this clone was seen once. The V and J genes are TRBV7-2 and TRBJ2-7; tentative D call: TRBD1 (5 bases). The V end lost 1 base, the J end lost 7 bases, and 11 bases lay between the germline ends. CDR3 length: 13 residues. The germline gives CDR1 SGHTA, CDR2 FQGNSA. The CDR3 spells CASSLVGRDEQYF. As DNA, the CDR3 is TGTGCCAGCAGCTTAGTCGGCAGGGATGAGCAGTACTTC. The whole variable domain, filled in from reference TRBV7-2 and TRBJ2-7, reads GAGVSQSPSNKVTEKGKDVELRCDPISGHTALYWYRQSLGQGLEFLIYFQGNSAPDKSGLPSDRFSAERTGGSVSTLTIQRTQQEDSAVYLCASSLVGRDEQYFGPGTRLTVT.

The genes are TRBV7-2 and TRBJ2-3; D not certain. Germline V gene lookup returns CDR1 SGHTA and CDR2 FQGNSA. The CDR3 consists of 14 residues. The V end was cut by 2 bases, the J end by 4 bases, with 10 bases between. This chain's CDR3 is CASSLYVNSDTQYF. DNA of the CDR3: TGTGCCAGCAGCTTATATGTCAATTCAGATACGCAGTATTTT.

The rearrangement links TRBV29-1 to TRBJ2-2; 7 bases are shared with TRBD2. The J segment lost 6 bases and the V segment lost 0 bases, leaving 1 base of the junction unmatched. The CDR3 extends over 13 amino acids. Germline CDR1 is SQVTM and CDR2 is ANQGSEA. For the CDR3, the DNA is TGCAGCGTTGAAGAAACTAGCGCCGGGGAGCTGTTTTTT. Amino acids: CSVEETSAGELFF.

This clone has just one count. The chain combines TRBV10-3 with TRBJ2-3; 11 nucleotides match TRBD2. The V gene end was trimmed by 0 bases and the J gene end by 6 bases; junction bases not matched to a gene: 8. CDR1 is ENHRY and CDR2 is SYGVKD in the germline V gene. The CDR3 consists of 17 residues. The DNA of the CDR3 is TGTGCCATCAGTGAGTCTAAGTTAGCGGGGGGGCAGGATACGCAGTATTTT. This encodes CAISESKLAGGQDTQYF.

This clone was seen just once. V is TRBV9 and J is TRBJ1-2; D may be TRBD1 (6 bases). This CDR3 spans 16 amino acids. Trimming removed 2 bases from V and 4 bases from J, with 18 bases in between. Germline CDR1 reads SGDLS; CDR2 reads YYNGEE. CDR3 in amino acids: CASSVNGQTLPYGYTF. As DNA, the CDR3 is TGTGCCAGCAGCGTCAATGGACAGACCTTACCCTATGGCTACACCTTC. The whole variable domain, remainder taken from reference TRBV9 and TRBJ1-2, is DSGVTQTPKHLITATGQRVTLRCSPRSGDLSVYWYQQSLDQGLQFLIQYYNGEERAKGNILERFSAQQFPDLHSELNLSSLELGDSALYFCASSVNGQTLPYGYTFGSGTRLTVV.

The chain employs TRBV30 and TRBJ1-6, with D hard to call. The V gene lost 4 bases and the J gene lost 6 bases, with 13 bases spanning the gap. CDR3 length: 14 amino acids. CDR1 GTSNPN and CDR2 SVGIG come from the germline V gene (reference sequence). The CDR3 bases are TGTGCCTGGAAATCCTCAAGCCTTAATTCACCCCTCCACTTT. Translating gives CAWKSSSLNSPLHF.

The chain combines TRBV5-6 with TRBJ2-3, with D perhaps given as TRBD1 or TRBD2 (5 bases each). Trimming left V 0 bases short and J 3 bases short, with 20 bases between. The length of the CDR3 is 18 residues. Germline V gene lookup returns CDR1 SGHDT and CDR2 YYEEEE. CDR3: CASSLGGPSAAITDTQYF. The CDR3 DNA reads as TGTGCCAGCAGCTTGGGGGGACCTTCGGCGGCTATTACAGATACGCAGTATTTT.

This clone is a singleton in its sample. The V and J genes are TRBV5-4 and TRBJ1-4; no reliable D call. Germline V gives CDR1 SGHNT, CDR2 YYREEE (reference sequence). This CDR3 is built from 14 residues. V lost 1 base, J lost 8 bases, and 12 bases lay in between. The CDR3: CASSLRTQGEKLFF. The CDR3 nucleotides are TGTGCCAGCAGCTTGCGGACCCAAGGGGAAAAACTGTTTTTT. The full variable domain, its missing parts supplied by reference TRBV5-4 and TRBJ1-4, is ETGVTQSPTHLIKTRGQQVTLRCSSQSGHNTVSWYQQALGQGPQFIFQYYREEENGRGNFPPRFSGLQFPNYSSELNVNALELDDSALYLCASSLRTQGEKLFFGSGTQLSVL.

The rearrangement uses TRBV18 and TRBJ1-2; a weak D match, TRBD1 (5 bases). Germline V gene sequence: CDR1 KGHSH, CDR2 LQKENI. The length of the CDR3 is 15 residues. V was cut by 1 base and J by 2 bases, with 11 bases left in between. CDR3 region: CASSPRSGQNYGYTF. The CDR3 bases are TGTGCCAGCTCACCACGTTCGGGGCAGAACTATGGCTACACCTTC.

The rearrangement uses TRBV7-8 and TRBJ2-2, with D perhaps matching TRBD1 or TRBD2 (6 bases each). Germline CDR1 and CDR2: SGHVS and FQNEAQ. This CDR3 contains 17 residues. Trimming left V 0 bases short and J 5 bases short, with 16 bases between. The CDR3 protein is CASSLAPRGARTGELFF. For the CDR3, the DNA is TGTGCCAGCAGCTTAGCGCCAAGGGGGGCGCGGACCGGGGAGCTGTTTTTT. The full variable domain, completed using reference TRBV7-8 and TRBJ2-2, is GAGVSQSPRYKVAKRGQDVALRCDPISGHVSLFWYQQALGQGPEFLTYFQNEAQLDKSGLPSDRFFAERPEGSVSTLKIQRTQQEDSAVYLCASSLAPRGARTGELFFGEGSRLTVL.

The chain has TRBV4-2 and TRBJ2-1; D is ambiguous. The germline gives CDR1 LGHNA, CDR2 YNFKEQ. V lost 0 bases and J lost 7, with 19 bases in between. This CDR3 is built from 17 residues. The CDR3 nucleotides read TGTGCCAGCAGCCAAGATTTGTTAGGGAACGGAGCTAATGAGCAGTTCTTC. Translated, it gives CASSQDLLGNGANEQFF.